The sample holds one count of the clone carrying this TCR beta chain. The antigen is not known. This specimen comes from a study of T cell repertoires in cytomegalovirus infection. Turning to the study itself: Peptides in the study included HLA-C-restricted and HLA-B-restricted CMV epitopes. General study points: Ex vivo, HLA-C-restricted CMV-specific TCR beta clonotypes prevailed over the rest of the response. Frequencies of public TCR beta families were cumulated, and this identified carriers of CMV plus the relevant HLA.

TCRdb fed the reads into MiXCR, producing one record per CDR3 protein. The sample lists 110,000 or so distinct CDR3 sequences, about 30% occurring once. V lost 6 bases and J 2 bases, leaving 5 bases between the germline ends. The V gene's germline CDR1 is KGHSH and CDR2 LQKENI. CDR3 size: 12 residues. The chain combines TRBV18 with TRBJ2-1; D is unresolved. The TCR sequence derives from a human donor in good health (CMV status not recorded). Some clones in this sample may be carry-over from other donors' samples. The source was CD8+ T cells from cultured PBMCs, collected from culture after CMV antigen stimulation. CDR3 amino acids: CASSRTYNEQFF. DNA for the CDR3: TGTGCCAGCTCCCGGACCTACAATGAGCAGTTCTTC.